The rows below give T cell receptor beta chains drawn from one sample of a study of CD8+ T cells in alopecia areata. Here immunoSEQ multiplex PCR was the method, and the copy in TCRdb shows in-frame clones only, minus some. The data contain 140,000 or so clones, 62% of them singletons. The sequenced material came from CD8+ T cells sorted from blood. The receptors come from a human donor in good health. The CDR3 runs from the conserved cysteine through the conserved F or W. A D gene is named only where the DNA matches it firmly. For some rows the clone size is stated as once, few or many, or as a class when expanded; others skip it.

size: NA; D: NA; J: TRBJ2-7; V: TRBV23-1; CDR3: CASRTPQGQYF; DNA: TGCGCCAGCAGGACACCGCAAGGGCAGTACTTC
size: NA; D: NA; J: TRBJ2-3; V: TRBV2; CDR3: CASLGTDTQYF; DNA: TGTGCCAGCCTGGGGACAGATACGCAGTATTTT
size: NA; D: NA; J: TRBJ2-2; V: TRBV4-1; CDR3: CASGSTGELFF; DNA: TGCGCCAGCGGGAGCACCGGGGAGCTGTTTTTT
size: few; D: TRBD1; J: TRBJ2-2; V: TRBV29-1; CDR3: CSVDRDGELFF; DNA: TGCAGCGTCGACAGGGATGGGGAGCTGTTTTTT
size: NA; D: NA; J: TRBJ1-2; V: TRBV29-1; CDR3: CSVDLAFTGRGYGYTF; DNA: TGCAGCGTTGATCTGGCGTTCACGGGGAGAGGATATGGCTACACCTTC
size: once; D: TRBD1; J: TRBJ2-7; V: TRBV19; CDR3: CASRLTDRSSYEQYF; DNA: TGTGCCAGTAGACTGACGGACAGGTCGTCCTACGAGCAGTACTTC
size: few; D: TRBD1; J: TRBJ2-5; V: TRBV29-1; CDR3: CSVDKGASRHQETQYF; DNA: TGCAGCGTTGACAAGGGGGCCTCCCGCCACCAAGAGACCCAGTACTTC
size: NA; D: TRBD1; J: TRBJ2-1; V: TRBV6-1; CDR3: CASSEDTGGFNEQFF; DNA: TGTGCCAGCAGTGAAGATACAGGGGGGTTCAATGAGCAGTTCTTC
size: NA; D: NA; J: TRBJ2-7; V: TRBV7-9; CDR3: CASSSGSSYEQYF; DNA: TGTGCCAGCAGCTCCGGGTCCTCCTACGAGCAGTACTTC
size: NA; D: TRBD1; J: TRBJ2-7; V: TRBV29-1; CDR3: CSARTGTYEQYF; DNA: TGCAGCGCAAGGACAGGGACTTACGAGCAGTACTTC
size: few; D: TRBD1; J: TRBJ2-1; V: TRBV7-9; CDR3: CASSFSPGQGSYRDNEQFF; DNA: TGTGCCAGCAGCTTTTCGCCGGGACAGGGGTCCTACAGAGACAATGAGCAGTTCTTC
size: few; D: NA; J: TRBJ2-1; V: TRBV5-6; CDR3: CASSFLVTYNEQFF; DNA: TGTGCCAGCAGCTTCTTGGTCACCTACAATGAGCAGTTCTTC
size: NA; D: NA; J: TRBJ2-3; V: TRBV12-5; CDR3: CASGLLPKSTDTQYF; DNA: TGTGCTAGTGGTTTGCTCCCCAAAAGCACAGATACGCAGTATTTT
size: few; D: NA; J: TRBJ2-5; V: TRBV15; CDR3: CATSSQAGETQYF; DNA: TGTGCCACCAGCAGCCAAGCGGGAGAGACCCAGTACTTC
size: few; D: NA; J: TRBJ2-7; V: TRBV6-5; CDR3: CASSYSIGYHEQYF; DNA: TGTGCCAGCAGTTACTCCATTGGTTACCACGAGCAGTACTTC
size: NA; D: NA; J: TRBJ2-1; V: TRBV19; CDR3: CASNSWIGDEQFF; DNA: TGTGCCAGTAATTCCTGGATTGGGGATGAGCAGTTCTTC
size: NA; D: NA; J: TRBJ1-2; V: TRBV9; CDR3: CASSVAEGDSNYGYTF; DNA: TGTGCCAGCAGCGTAGCTGAGGGCGATTCTAACTATGGCTACACCTTC
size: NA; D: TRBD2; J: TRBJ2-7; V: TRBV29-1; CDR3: CSVNSGISYEQYF; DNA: TGCAGCGTTAATAGCGGGATCTCCTACGAGCAGTACTTC
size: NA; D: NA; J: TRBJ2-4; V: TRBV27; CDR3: CASSPHHRAKNIQYF; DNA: TGTGCCAGCAGTCCCCACCACAGAGCCAAAAACATTCAGTACTTC
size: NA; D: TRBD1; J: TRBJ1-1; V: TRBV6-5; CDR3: CARGTGSNTEAFF; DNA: TGTGCCCGGGGGACAGGGTCGAACACTGAAGCTTTCTTT
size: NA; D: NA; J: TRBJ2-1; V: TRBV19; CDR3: CASSPAGISYNEQFF; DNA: TGTGCCAGTAGTCCTGCCGGGATCAGCTACAATGAGCAGTTCTTC
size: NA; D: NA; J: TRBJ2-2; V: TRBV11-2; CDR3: CASSLHPGELFF; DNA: TGTGCCAGCAGCTTACATCCGGGGGAGCTGTTTTTT
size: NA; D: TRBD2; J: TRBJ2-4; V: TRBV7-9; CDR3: CASSLGSGTAAKNIQYF; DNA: TGTGCCAGCAGCTTAGGCAGCGGGACTGCAGCCAAAAACATTCAGTACTTC
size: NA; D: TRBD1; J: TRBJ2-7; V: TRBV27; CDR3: CASSTGTGFEQYF; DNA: TGTGCCAGCAGTACCGGGACAGGGTTCGAGCAGTACTTC
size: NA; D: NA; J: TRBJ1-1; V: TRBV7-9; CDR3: CASGSVLEYTEAFF; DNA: TGTGCCAGCGGGAGCGTACTAGAGTACACTGAAGCTTTCTTT
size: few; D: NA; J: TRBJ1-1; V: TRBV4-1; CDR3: CASSLKNLEGDTEAFF; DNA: TGCGCCAGCAGCCTTAAAAATCTTGAGGGTGACACTGAAGCTTTCTTT
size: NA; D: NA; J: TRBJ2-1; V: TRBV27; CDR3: CASSLDLDEQFF; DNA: TGTGCCAGCAGTTTAGACTTGGATGAGCAGTTCTTC
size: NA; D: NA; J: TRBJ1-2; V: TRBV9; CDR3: CASSVGGGDYGYTF; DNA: TGTGCCAGCAGCGTAGGAGGGGGAGACTATGGCTACACCTTC
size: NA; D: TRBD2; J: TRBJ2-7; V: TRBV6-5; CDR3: CASSSGASYEQYF; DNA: TGTGCCAGCAGTAGCGGGGCCTCCTACGAGCAGTACTTC
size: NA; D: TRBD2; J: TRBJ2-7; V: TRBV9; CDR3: CASSVGLAGGSHEQYF; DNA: TGTGCCAGCAGCGTAGGGTTAGCGGGAGGGTCCCACGAGCAGTACTTC
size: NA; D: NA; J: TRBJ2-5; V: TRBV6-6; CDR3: CASWGTAVEGWETQYF; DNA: TGTGCCAGCTGGGGGACGGCCGTAGAGGGCTGGGAGACCCAGTACTTC
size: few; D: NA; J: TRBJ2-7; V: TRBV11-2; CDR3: CASSLGAQIQSYEQYF; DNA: TGTGCCAGCAGCTTAGGAGCCCAAATTCAGAGCTACGAGCAGTACTTC
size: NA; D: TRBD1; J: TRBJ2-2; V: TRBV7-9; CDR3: CASSSRDRVGTGELFF; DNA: TGTGCCAGCAGCTCCAGAGACAGGGTGGGAACCGGGGAGCTGTTTTTT
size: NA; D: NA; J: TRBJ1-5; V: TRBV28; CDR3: CASSFLGTNQPQHF; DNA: TGTGCCAGCAGTTTCCTGGGAACCAATCAGCCCCAGCATTTT
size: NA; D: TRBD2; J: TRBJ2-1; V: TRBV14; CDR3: CASSQDLGREASYNEQFF; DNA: TGTGCCAGCAGCCAAGATCTAGGGCGGGAGGCCTCCTACAATGAGCAGTTCTTC
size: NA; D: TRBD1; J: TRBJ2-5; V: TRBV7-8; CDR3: CASSLSRDRGLGETQYF; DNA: TGTGCCAGCAGCTTATCCCGGGACAGGGGGTTGGGGGAGACCCAGTACTTC
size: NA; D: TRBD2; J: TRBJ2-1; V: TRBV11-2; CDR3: CASSPGLGRNNEQFF; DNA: TGTGCCAGCAGCCCGGGACTAGGTCGGAACAATGAGCAGTTCTTC